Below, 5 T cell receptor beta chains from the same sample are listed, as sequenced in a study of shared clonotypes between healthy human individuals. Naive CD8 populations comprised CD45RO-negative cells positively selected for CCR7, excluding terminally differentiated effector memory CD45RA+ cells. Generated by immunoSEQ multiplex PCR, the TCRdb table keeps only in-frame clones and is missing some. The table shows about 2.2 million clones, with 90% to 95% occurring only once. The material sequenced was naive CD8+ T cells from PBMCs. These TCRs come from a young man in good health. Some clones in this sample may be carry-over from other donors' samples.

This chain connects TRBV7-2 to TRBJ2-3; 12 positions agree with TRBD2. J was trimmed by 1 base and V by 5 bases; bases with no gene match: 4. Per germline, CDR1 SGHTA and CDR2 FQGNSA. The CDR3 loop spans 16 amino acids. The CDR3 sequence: CASSQGTSGRTDTQYF. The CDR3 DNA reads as TGTGCCAGCAGCCAAGGGACTAGCGGGCGCACAGATACGCAGTATTTT.

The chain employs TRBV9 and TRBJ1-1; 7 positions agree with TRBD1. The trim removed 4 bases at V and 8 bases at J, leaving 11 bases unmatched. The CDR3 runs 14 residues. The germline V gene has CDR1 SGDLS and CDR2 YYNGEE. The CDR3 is CASSRDLDRLEAFF. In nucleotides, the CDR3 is TGTGCCAGCAGCCGAGACTTGGACAGGCTGGAAGCTTTCTTT.

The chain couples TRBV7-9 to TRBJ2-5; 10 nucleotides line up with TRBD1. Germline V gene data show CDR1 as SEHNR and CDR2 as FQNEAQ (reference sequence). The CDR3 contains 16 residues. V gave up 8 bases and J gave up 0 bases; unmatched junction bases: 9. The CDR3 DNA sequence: TGTGCCAGCGAGGAGGGACAGGGGTTGTACCAAGAGACCCAGTACTTC. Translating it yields CASEEGQGLYQETQYF.

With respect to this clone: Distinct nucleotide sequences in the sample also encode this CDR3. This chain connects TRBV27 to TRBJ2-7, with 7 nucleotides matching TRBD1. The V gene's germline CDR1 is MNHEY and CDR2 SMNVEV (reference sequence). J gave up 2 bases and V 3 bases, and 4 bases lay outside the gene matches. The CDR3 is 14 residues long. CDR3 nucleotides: TGTGCCAGCAGTTTCACGGGGACAGCCTACGAGCAGTACTTC. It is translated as CASSFTGTAYEQYF.

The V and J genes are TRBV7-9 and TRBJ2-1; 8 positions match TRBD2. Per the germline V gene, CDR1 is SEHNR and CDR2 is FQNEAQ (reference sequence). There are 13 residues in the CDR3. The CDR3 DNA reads TGTGCTGCGGATTTCGGGGGGGACAATGAGCAGTTCTTC. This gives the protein CAADFGGDNEQFF.